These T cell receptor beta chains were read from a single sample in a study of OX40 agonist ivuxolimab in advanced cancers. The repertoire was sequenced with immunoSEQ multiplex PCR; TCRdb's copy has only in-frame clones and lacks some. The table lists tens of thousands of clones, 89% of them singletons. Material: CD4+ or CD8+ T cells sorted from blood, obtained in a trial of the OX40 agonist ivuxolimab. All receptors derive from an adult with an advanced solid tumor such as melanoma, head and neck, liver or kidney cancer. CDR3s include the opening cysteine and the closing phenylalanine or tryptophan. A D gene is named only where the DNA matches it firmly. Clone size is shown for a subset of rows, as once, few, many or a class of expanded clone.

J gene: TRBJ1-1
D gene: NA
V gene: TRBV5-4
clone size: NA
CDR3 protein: CASSADGENTEAFF
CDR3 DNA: TGTGCCAGCAGCGCCGACGGGGAGAACACTGAAGCTTTCTTT

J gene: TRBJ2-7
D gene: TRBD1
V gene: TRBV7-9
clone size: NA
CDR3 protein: CASSLAGQGVESYEQYF
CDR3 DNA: TGTGCCAGCAGCTTAGCAGGACAGGGGGTAGAATCGTACGAGCAGTACTTC

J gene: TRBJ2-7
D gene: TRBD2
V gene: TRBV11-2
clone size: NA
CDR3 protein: CASSSGVTSGSYEQYF
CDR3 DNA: TGTGCCAGCAGCTCTGGAGTGACTAGCGGATCCTACGAGCAGTACTTC

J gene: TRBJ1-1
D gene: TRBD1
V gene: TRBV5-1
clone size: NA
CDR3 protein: CASSLVGTGAGTFEAFF
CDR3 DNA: TGCGCCAGCAGCTTGGTTGGGACAGGGGCCGGGACCTTTGAAGCTTTCTTT

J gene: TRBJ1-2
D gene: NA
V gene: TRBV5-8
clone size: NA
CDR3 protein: CASSLGSYGYTF
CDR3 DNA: TGTGCCAGCAGCTTGGGGTCCTATGGCTACACCTTC

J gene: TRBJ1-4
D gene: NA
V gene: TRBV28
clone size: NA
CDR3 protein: CASSPRGGLTNEKLFF
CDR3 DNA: TGTGCCAGCAGTCCCCGGGGGGGACTGACTAATGAAAAACTGTTTTTT

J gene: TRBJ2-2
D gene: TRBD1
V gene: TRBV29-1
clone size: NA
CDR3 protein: CSVSGQGGTGELFF
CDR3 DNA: TGCAGCGTTAGCGGACAGGGGGGAACCGGGGAGCTGTTTTTT

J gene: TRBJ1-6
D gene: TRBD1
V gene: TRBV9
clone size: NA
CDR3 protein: CASSDDRGNSPLHF
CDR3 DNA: TGTGCCAGCAGCGATGACAGGGGGAATTCACCCCTCCACTTT

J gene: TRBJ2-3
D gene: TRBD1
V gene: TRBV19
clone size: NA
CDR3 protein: CASTPDRGTDTQYF
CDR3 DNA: TGTGCCAGTACCCCGGACAGGGGGACAGATACGCAGTATTTT

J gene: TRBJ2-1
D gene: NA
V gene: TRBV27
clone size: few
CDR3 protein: CASSLLGDEQFF
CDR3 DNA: TGTGCCAGCAGTTTACTGGGGGACGAGCAGTTCTTC

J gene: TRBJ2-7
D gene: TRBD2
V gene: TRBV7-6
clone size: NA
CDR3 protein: CASSLGLAGYEQYF
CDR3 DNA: TGTGCCAGCAGCTTAGGCCTAGCGGGGTACGAGCAGTACTTC

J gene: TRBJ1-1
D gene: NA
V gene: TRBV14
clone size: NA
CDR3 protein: CASSQEFLGNGRGEAFF
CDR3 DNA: TGTGCCAGCAGCCAAGAATTCCTAGGTAACGGGAGGGGTGAAGCTTTCTTT

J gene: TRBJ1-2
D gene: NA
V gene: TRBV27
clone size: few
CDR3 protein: CASSDRNNGYTF
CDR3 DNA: TGTGCCAGCAGCGACCGGAATAATGGCTACACCTTC

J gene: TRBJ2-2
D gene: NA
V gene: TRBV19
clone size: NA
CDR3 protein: CASTLGQNTGELFF
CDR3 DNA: TGTGCCAGTACCCTCGGGCAGAACACCGGGGAGCTGTTTTTT

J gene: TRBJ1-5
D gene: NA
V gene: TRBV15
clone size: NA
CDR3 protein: CATSRDSNTGVGNQPQHF
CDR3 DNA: TGTGCCACCAGCAGAGATTCGAATACGGGCGTCGGCAATCAGCCCCAGCATTTT

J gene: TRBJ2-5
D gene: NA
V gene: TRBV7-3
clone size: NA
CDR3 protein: CASSLGAEETQYF
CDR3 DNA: TGTGCCAGCAGCTTAGGGGCAGAGGAGACCCAGTACTTC

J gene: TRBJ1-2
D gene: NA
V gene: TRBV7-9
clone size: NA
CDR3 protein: CASSPIRGDDGYTF
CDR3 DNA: TGTGCCAGCAGCCCCATCAGAGGGGACGATGGCTACACCTTC

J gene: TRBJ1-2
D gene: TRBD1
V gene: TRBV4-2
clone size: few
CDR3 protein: CASSQDPGAGGLMDGYTF
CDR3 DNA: TGTGCCAGCAGCCAAGATCCAGGGGCAGGGGGGTTGATGGATGGCTACACCTTC

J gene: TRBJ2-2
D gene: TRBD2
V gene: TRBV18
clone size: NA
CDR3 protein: CASSPTSGRNTGELFF
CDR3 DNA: TGTGCCAGCTCACCCACTAGCGGGAGAAACACCGGGGAGCTGTTTTTT

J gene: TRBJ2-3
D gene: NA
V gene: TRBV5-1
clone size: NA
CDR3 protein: CASSSYTTDTQYF
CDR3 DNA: TGCGCCAGCAGCTCCTACACCACAGATACGCAGTATTTT

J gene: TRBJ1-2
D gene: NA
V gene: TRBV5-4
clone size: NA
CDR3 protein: CASSLAGDGYTF
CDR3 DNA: TGTGCCAGCAGCTTGGCGGGGGACGGCTACACCTTC

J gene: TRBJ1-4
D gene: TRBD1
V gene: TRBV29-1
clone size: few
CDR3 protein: CSAGQDSRLFF
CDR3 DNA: TGCAGCGCCGGACAGGACTCGAGACTGTTTTTT

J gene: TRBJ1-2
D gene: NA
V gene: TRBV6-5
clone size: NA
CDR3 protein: CATRTALDYGYTF
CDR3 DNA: TGTGCCACCAGGACGGCCCTGGACTATGGCTACACCTTC

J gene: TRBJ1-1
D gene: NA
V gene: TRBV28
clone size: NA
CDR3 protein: CASSGNTGGVRNTEAFF
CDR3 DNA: TGTGCCAGCAGTGGGAACACCGGGGGCGTTCGGAACACTGAAGCTTTCTTT

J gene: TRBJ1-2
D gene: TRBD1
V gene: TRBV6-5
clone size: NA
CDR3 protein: CASSNRGQPYGYTF
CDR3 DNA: TGTGCCAGCAGCAACAGGGGACAGCCCTATGGCTACACCTTC

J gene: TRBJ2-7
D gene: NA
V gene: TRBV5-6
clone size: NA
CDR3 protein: CASSFWTAFGEQYF
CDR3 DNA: TGTGCCAGCAGCTTTTGGACTGCCTTTGGGGAGCAGTACTTC

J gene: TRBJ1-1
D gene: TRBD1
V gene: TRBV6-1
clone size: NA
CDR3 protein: CASSPGTAYGVAFF
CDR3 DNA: TGTGCCAGCAGTCCCGGGACAGCCTACGGGGTAGCTTTCTTT

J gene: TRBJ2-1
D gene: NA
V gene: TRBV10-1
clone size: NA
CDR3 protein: CASRPGFSSYNEQFF
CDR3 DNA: TGCGCCAGCAGACCCGGGTTTAGCTCCTACAATGAGCAGTTCTTC

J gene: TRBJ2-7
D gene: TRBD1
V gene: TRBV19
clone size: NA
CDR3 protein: CASSVGQAYEQYF
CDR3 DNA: TGTGCCAGTAGCGTCGGACAGGCCTACGAGCAGTACTTC

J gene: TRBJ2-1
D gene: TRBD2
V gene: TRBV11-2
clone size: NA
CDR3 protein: CASSLERTSVNEQFF
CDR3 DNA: TGTGCCAGCAGCTTAGAAAGGACTAGCGTCAATGAGCAGTTCTTC

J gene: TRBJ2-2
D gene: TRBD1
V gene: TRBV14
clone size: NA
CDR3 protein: CASSLGTGSGELFF
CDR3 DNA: TGTGCCAGCAGCCTCGGGACAGGGAGCGGGGAGCTGTTTTTT

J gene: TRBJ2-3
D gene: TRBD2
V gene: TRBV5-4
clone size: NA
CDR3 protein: CASSYSGRGTDTQYF
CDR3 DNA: TGTGCCAGCAGCTATAGCGGGAGGGGCACAGATACGCAGTATTTT

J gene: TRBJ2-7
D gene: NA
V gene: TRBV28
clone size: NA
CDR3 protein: CASSSAGPSSYEQYF
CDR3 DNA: TGTGCCAGCAGTTCCGCTGGCCCCAGCTCCTACGAGCAGTACTTC

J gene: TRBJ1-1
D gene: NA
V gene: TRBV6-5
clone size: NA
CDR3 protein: CASSYVTGVRTEAFF
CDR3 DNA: TGTGCCAGCAGTTACGTTACAGGAGTAAGGACTGAAGCTTTCTTT

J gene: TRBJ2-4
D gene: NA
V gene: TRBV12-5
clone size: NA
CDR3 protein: CASVRAGNIQYF
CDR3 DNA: TGTGCTAGTGTCCGGGCAGGAAACATTCAGTACTTC